One and the same sample provided the 16 T cell receptor beta chains below, sequenced in a study of Graves' ophthalmopathy and Graves' hyperthyroidism. RNA served as the template for amplifying TCR beta CDR3 regions. HTBI primers were employed in first-round RT-PCR, then a second-round multiplex PCR followed. MiXCR was run by TCRdb on the multiplex PCR reads, yielding one entry per CDR3 protein. The sample lists 200,000 to 250,000 distinct CDR3 sequences, around a fifth occurring once. The sequencing sample was made of peripheral blood. These receptor sequences come from a woman between 45 and 60 years old with Graves' ophthalmopathy.

The rearrangement links TRBV7-9 to TRBJ1-1; 7 nucleotides align to TRBD1. The CDR3 is 15 amino acids. Germline CDR1 SEHNR, CDR2 FQNEAQ (reference sequence). V was pared by 3 bases and J by 0 bases, with 4 bases of the junction left unmatched. The CDR3 coding sequence is TGTGCCAGCAGCTTTGGGGACAGCATGAACACTGAAGCTTTCTTT. Residues: CASSFGDSMNTEAFF.

At least ten counts were recorded for this clonotype. The rearrangement joins TRBV7-8 to TRBJ2-7; TRBD1 matches 9 bases. The V gene's germline CDR1 is SGHVS and CDR2 FQNEAQ. J gave up 3 bases and V 5 bases, and 2 bases lay outside the gene matches. The CDR3 has 13 amino acids. Written as DNA, the CDR3 is TGTGCCAGCAGCCGACAGGGGGACTACGAGCAGTACTTC. Protein: CASSRQGDYEQYF.

J is TRBJ2-7 and V is TRBV27; 11 nucleotides agree with TRBD2. V lost 5 bases and J lost 4; bases outside the gene matches: 7. Germline-derived CDR1 and CDR2 are MNHEY and SMNVEV (reference sequence). The CDR3 spans 15 residues. This CDR3 is CASSRIAGGRYEQYF. The CDR3 DNA is TGTGCCAGCAGTAGGATAGCGGGAGGGCGGTACGAGCAGTACTTC.

The sample holds many counts of this clonotype. J is TRBJ1-3 and V is TRBV6-1, with D tentatively TRBD1 (6 bases). Trimming stripped 7 bases from V and 4 bases from J, with 11 bases between. CDR3 length: 13 residues. Per the germline V gene, CDR1 is MNHNS and CDR2 is SASEGT. In DNA form, the CDR3 reads TGTGCCAGCATTCCAGGGGCCGGAAACACCATATATTTT. Translated: CASIPGAGNTIYF.

This clonotype was found many times. The gene calls are TRBV6-5 and TRBJ2-7; D gene ambiguous. CDR1 and CDR2 (germline): MNHEY, SVGAGI. This CDR3 has 11 residues. The germline V and J ends were trimmed by 2 bases and 5 bases, with 4 bases remaining between them. For the CDR3, the DNA is TGTGCCAGCAGTTACGGGGACGAGCAGTACTTC. It translates to CASSYGDEQYF.

The genes are TRBV5-8 and TRBJ1-1; D is unclear. The CDR3 spans 12 residues. V was pared by 2 bases and J by 5 bases, with 7 bases between. Per germline, CDR1 SGHTS and CDR2 YDEGEE. CDR3 sequence reads: CASSFVSTEAFF. The CDR3 DNA follows: TGTGCCAGCAGCTTTGTGTCAACTGAAGCTTTCTTT.

This clonotype was seen many times. The chain combines TRBV2 with TRBJ1-5; the D gene is possibly TRBD1 (5 bases). CDR3 length equals 16 residues. Per germline, CDR1 SNHLY and CDR2 FYNNEI. V was clipped by 6 bases and J by 2 bases, with 17 bases between them. The CDR3 protein is CASRKEGVLGNQPQHF. The CDR3 DNA is TGTGCCAGCAGGAAGGAAGGGGTTCTGGGCAATCAGCCCCAGCATTTT.

The chain links TRBV19 to TRBJ1-1; D might be TRBD1 (6 bases). V lost 7 bases and J 3 bases, leaving 15 bases between the germline ends. In germline, CDR1 is LNHDA, CDR2 SQIVND (reference sequence). The CDR3 consists of 14 residues. The CDR3 bases are TGTGCCAGTACCAGGGGTGGGGCGGACACTGAAGCTTTCTTT. Amino acid sequence: CASTRGGADTEAFF.

This clonotype was seen ten or more times. The chain uses TRBV19 and TRBJ2-7, with 12 bases aligning to TRBD2. This CDR3 spans 15 amino acids. Trimming removed 6 bases from V and 3 bases from J; junction bases left unmatched: 6. Germline assignment: CDR1 LNHDA and CDR2 SQIVND (reference sequence). The CDR3 DNA is TGTGCCAGTAGCCGGACTAGCGGGGTCCTCTACGAGCAGTACTTC. Translated, it gives CASSRTSGVLYEQYF.

The table lists this clonotype with many counts. The rearrangement joins TRBV27 to TRBJ1-5, with TRBD1 matching over 7 bases. The germline V gene has CDR1 MNHEY and CDR2 SMNVEV (reference sequence). V was clipped by 5 bases and J by 4 bases; unmatched bases: 11. CDR3 length equals 16 residues. CDR3 region: CASSAIGQEPNQPQHF. In DNA, the CDR3 is TGTGCCAGCAGTGCGATAGGACAGGAACCTAATCAGCCCCAGCATTTT.

This rearrangement joins TRBV6-5 to TRBJ1-1; no firm D call. Germline V gene lookup returns CDR1 MNHEY and CDR2 SVGAGI. CDR3 length: 17 amino acids. V dropped 2 bases and J dropped 2 bases, with 18 bases sitting between them. CDR3 sequence (DNA): TGTGCCAGCAGTTACCGTTCTATTGCAGGCAAAAACACTGAAGCTTTCTTT. It encodes CASSYRSIAGKNTEAFF.

In its sample, this clonotype was seen many times. The CDR3 spells CASRLDRGSFEQYF. In nucleotides, the CDR3 is TGTGCCAGCAGACTCGACAGGGGATCGTTCGAGCAGTACTTC. This chain connects TRBV6-5 to TRBJ2-7; 8 nucleotides line up with TRBD1. The CDR3 totals 14 residues. V lost 6 bases, J lost 6 bases, and 10 bases stayed unmatched. The germline V gene encodes CDR1 MNHEY and CDR2 SVGAGI.

This clonotype was picked up many times. V and J are TRBV20-1 and TRBJ1-2; 9 bases agree with TRBD1. Unmatched junction bases numbered 7, after V lost 5 bases and J lost 6 bases. The germline CDR1 and CDR2 sequences are DFQATT and SNEGSKA (reference sequence). The CDR3 sequence is 13 residues long. This CDR3 is CSASGTGTDGYTF. The CDR3 region has the DNA TGCAGTGCTTCCGGGACAGGGACGGATGGCTACACCTTC.

The sample holds many counts of this clonotype. The chain carries TRBV30 and TRBJ1-2; a weak D match, TRBD1 (5 bases). The CDR3 totals 13 residues. V lost 0 bases and J lost 7, with 12 bases in between. Germline V gene lookup returns CDR1 GTSNPN and CDR2 SVGIG (reference sequence). In DNA form, the CDR3 reads TGTGCCTGGAGTGTAAACCAGGGTAGTGGCTACACCTTC. The encoded protein is CAWSVNQGSGYTF.

This clonotype was recorded many times. This chain connects TRBV5-1 to TRBJ1-2; 8 positions match TRBD1. The CDR3 runs to 15 residues. CDR1 is SGHRS and CDR2 is YFSETQ in the germline V gene. V shed 4 bases, J shed 2 bases, and the junction held 7 bases outside the gene matches. DNA of the CDR3: TGCGCCAGCAGCACTGGGACAGGCCAAAACTATGGCTACACCTTC. Its protein product is CASSTGTGQNYGYTF.

Many counts were recorded for this clonotype. The rearrangement joins TRBV20-1 to TRBJ2-7, with 13 bases that match TRBD2. V shed 0 bases, J shed 3 bases, and the junction held 5 bases outside the gene matches. The germline V gene has CDR1 DFQATT and CDR2 SNEGSKA (reference sequence). This CDR3 contains 16 residues. This CDR3 reads CSAREGGLAGNYEQYF. In DNA, the CDR3 is TGCAGTGCTAGAGAAGGGGGACTAGCGGGGAACTACGAGCAGTACTTC.